This entry lists 27 T cell receptor beta chains sequenced from one sample in a study of T-cell memory formation after mild COVID-19. TCRdb redid the calling of the 5' RACE reads with MiXCR, one entry per CDR3 protein. Found here are about 110,000 distinct CDR3 sequences, about a sixth of them singletons; the top ten hold over 25%. The specimen was PBMCs or a T cell subset sorted from them (not recorded which). These receptors originate from an adult woman who had mild COVID-19 (a few samples of this study predate the infection). Cell type and time point are not known.

The chain couples TRBV5-1 to TRBJ2-3; D possibly corresponds to TRBD1 (5 bases). This CDR3 is 19 amino acids long. Trimming cost V 3 bases and J 4 bases, with 27 bases left between them. The germline gives CDR1 SGHRS, CDR2 YFSETQ. The CDR3 here is CASSSYYIHVRAPPDTQYF. In DNA, the CDR3 is TGCGCCAGCAGCTCCTACTACATACACGTCAGGGCCCCCCCAGATACGCAGTATTTT.

This chain links TRBV7-9 with TRBJ1-1; no clear D gene. CDR3 length equals 15 residues. Germline CDR1 SEHNR, CDR2 FQNEAQ (reference sequence). Trimming pared 1 base from V and 1 base from J, leaving 10 bases between. The CDR3 bases are TGTGCCAGCAGCTTAGATGTAGGCAGGAACACTGAAGCTTTCTTT. This gives the protein CASSLDVGRNTEAFF.

J is TRBJ1-5 and V is TRBV30; D remains ambiguous. The V end was cut by 1 base, the J end by 1 base, with 8 bases between. The CDR3 has 14 amino acids. Germline values: CDR1 GTSNPN, CDR2 SVGIG (reference sequence). In DNA, the CDR3 is TGTGCCTGGAGTGACACCCTCAGCAATCAGCCCCAGCATTTT. Amino acid sequence: CAWSDTLSNQPQHF.

This clonotype was detected a few times. The chain is built from TRBV27 and TRBJ1-6; a weak D match, TRBD1 (6 bases). Germline assignment: CDR1 MNHEY and CDR2 SMNVEV (reference sequence). There are 15 residues in the CDR3. V lost 2 bases and J lost 7, with 12 bases in between. This CDR3 is CASSLRPGANSPLHF. The CDR3 nucleotides are TGTGCCAGCAGTTTAAGGCCAGGGGCAAATTCACCCCTCCACTTT.

The chain combines TRBV29-1 with TRBJ2-5; 7 positions agree with TRBD2. After removal of 3 bases from V and 4 bases from J, the junction contained 8 bases not matched to a gene. The CDR3 is 14 residues long. Germline CDR1 reads SQVTM; CDR2 reads ANQGSEA. The CDR3 reads CSVEYGGSTETQYF. In DNA form, the CDR3 reads TGCAGCGTTGAGTACGGCGGGAGTACAGAGACCCAGTACTTC.

This clonotype showed up many times. The chain combines TRBV5-1 with TRBJ2-3; 7 nucleotides align to TRBD2. This CDR3 has 15 amino acids. The J segment lost 4 bases and the V segment lost 3 bases, leaving 8 bases of the junction unmatched. The germline V gene encodes CDR1 SGHRS and CDR2 YFSETQ. This CDR3 is CASSWGTGGADTQYF. CDR3 in DNA: TGCGCCAGCAGCTGGGGAACGGGGGGAGCAGATACGCAGTATTTT.

The V and J genes are TRBV2 and TRBJ2-2; perhaps TRBD1 as D (6 bases). Looked up from germline, CDR1 is SNHLY and CDR2 is FYNNEI. The V end was cut by 4 bases, the J end by 2 bases, with 14 bases between. This CDR3 comprises 16 residues. CDR3 sequence (DNA): TGTGCCAGCAGTGCGAGCCAGGGGCCCAACACCGGGGAGCTGTTTTTT. Translated: CASSASQGPNTGELFF.

This rearrangement joins TRBV12-3 or TRBV12-4 to TRBJ2-7, with D possibly called TRBD1 or TRBD2 (5 bases each). This CDR3 comprises 14 residues. Trimming removed 4 bases from V and 6 bases from J, with 16 bases in between. This CDR3 reads CASSSSGTRSEQYF. The CDR3 coding sequence is TGTGCCAGCAGTTCCTCCGGGACCCGGAGCGAGCAGTACTTC.

The chain carries TRBV9 and TRBJ1-6, with D perhaps matching TRBD1 (6 bases). Trimming removed 4 bases at V and 7 bases at J, with 12 bases between. Germline lookup yields CDR1 SGDLS and CDR2 YYNGEE. This CDR3 comprises 14 residues. Here the CDR3 reads CASSKDRANSPLHF. The DNA of the CDR3 is TGTGCCAGCAGCAAGGACAGAGCAAATTCACCCCTCCACTTT. Full variable domain (outside the CDR3, taken from reference TRBV9 and TRBJ1-6): DSGVTQTPKHLITATGQRVTLRCSPRSGDLSVYWYQQSLDQGLQFLIQYYNGEERAKGNILERFSAQQFPDLHSELNLSSLELGDSALYFCASSKDRANSPLHFGNGTRLTVT.

V usage is TRBV12-3 or TRBV12-4 and J usage is TRBJ2-7; D may match TRBD1 or TRBD2 (5 bases each). This CDR3 is built from 12 residues. V was trimmed by 3 bases and J by 7 bases, leaving 10 bases between them. This CDR3 is CASSFRGDEQYF. As DNA, the CDR3 is TGTGCCAGCAGTTTTCGGGGCGATGAGCAGTACTTC.

V and J are TRBV5-4 and TRBJ2-7, with D perhaps TRBD1 or TRBD2 (5 bases each). CDR1 and CDR2 (germline): SGHNT, YYREEE (reference sequence). Trimming shortened V by 4 bases and J by 2 bases, and 16 bases separated the two germline ends. This CDR3 is built from 15 residues. The CDR3 is CASSVSWDGAYEQYF. CDR3 DNA: TGTGCCAGCAGCGTATCGTGGGACGGTGCCTACGAGCAGTACTTC.

The J gene is TRBJ2-7, the V gene TRBV11-2; D is perhaps TRBD1 or TRBD2 (5 bases each). This CDR3 has 14 residues. V was trimmed by 1 base and J by 2 bases, leaving 9 bases between them. Germline CDR1 SGHAT, CDR2 FQNNGV. This CDR3 reads CASSLGGAPYEQYF. The DNA for the CDR3 is TGTGCCAGCAGCTTAGGAGGGGCCCCCTACGAGCAGTACTTC.

The chain recombines TRBV6-4 with TRBJ2-1, with 10 nucleotides matching TRBD2. Germline V lookup: CDR1 MRHNA, CDR2 SNTAGT. The J segment lost 6 bases and the V segment lost 0 bases, leaving 11 bases of the junction unmatched. This CDR3 spans 18 amino acids. This chain's CDR3 is CASSDSIFSGRAVNEQFF. CDR3 in DNA: TGTGCCAGCAGTGACTCGATTTTCAGCGGGAGGGCCGTCAATGAGCAGTTCTTC.

This chain uses TRBV25-1 with TRBJ2-5; 7 bases are shared with TRBD2. Trimming cost V 6 bases and J 5 bases; bases outside gene matches: 6. The germline gives CDR1 MGHDK, CDR2 SYGVNS. This CDR3 spans 13 amino acids. The CDR3 protein is CASRRGRWETQYF. In DNA, the CDR3 is TGTGCCAGCAGGCGGGGGAGGTGGGAGACCCAGTACTTC.

The chain recombines TRBV28 with TRBJ1-1, with 7 nucleotides matching TRBD1. Trimming removed 10 bases from V and 3 bases from J; junction bases left unmatched: 14. The CDR3 is 15 residues long. CDR1 is MDHEN, CDR2 SYDVKM, per germline. In DNA, the CDR3 is TGTGCCACCCTAGGGGAGAGGGGGCAGGACACTGAAGCTTTCTTT. This codes for CATLGERGQDTEAFF.

In this sample, this clonotype turned up a few times. The genes are TRBV3-1 and TRBJ2-3; the match to TRBD2 covers 9 bases. V dropped 0 bases and J dropped 2; count of bases not matched to a gene: 6. There are 17 residues in the CDR3. The germline V gene encodes CDR1 LGHDT and CDR2 YNNKEL (reference sequence). In DNA form, the CDR3 reads TGTGCCAGCAGCCAAGAACAAGCGGGGGGCGACACAGATACGCAGTATTTT. It encodes CASSQEQAGGDTDTQYF.

The chain links TRBV5-1 to TRBJ1-2; 8 bases align to TRBD1. In germline, CDR1 is SGHRS, CDR2 YFSETQ. Germline trimming cut 3 bases from V and 8 bases from J; bases unmatched to any gene: 15. The CDR3 has 16 residues. As DNA, the CDR3 is TGCGCCAGCAGCTCAGAGCCCGGGACAGGAGGACTCGGCTACACCTTC. Amino acids: CASSSEPGTGGLGYTF.

The rearrangement joins TRBV12-3 or TRBV12-4 to TRBJ2-3; 7 nucleotides align to TRBD2. V dropped 5 bases and J dropped 5; count of bases not matched to a gene: 13. The CDR3 is 16 residues long. The CDR3 nucleotides are TGTGCCAGCAGTGCATCCTGGGACTATTTAAGAGATACGCAGTATTTT. Encoded protein: CASSASWDYLRDTQYF.

The J gene is TRBJ2-6, the V gene TRBV6-4; D assignment may be TRBD1 or TRBD2 (5 bases each). Germline loops: CDR1 MRHNA, CDR2 SNTAGT. The V end was cut by 2 bases, the J end by 4 bases, with 9 bases between. The CDR3 loop spans 15 amino acids. CDR3 nucleotides: TGTGCCAGCAGTGACGGGGGTAAAGGGGCCAACGTCCTGACTTTC. It is translated as CASSDGGKGANVLTF.

This clonotype was recorded many times. This chain links TRBV20-1 with TRBJ2-1, with 8 bases that match TRBD2. The length of the CDR3 is 16 residues. Germline lookup yields CDR1 DFQATT and CDR2 SNEGSKA (reference sequence). V trimming: 0 bases; J trimming: 2 bases; junction bases outside the gene matches: 6. CDR3 residues: CSARDWRLATYNEQFF. In nucleotides, the CDR3 is TGCAGTGCTAGAGATTGGCGACTAGCGACCTACAATGAGCAGTTCTTC.

V usage is TRBV27 and J usage is TRBJ1-5; TRBD1 is a possible D gene (6 bases). V was cut by 0 bases and J by 2 bases, with 8 bases left in between. Germline CDR1 MNHEY, CDR2 SMNVEV (reference sequence). The CDR3 is 15 amino acids. CDR3 nucleotide sequence: TGTGCCAGCAGTTTATCACCAGGGGGCAATCAGCCCCAGCATTTT. Its translation is CASSLSPGGNQPQHF.

The chain couples TRBV19 to TRBJ1-1, with D unresolved. Looked up from germline, CDR1 is LNHDA and CDR2 is SQIVND (reference sequence). Trimming cost V 1 base and J 11 bases, with 8 bases left between them. CDR3 length: 11 residues. In nucleotides, the CDR3 is TGTGCCAGTAGTATAGCAACGGTGGCTTTCTTT. It is translated as CASSIATVAFF.

The rearrangement uses TRBV4-2 and TRBJ2-3; the D call may be TRBD1 or TRBD2 (5 bases each). Trimming removed 4 bases at V and 10 bases at J, with 18 bases between. The CDR3 runs 14 residues. The germline gives CDR1 LGHNA, CDR2 YNFKEQ. The CDR3 reads CASSPEGAPGPQYF. As DNA, the CDR3 is TGTGCCAGCAGCCCCGAAGGGGCCCCGGGACCGCAGTATTTT.

The sample holds a few counts of this clonotype. The chain uses TRBV4-1 and TRBJ2-7, with D perhaps TRBD1 (5 bases). Between the trimmed V and J ends, which lost 1 base and 1 base, there was a span of 11 bases. The CDR3 is 15 residues long. Germline CDR1 and CDR2: MGHRA and YSYEKL. The CDR3 protein is CASSQVFQGSYEQYF. In DNA, the CDR3 is TGCGCCAGCAGCCAAGTTTTCCAGGGATCCTACGAGCAGTACTTC.

This chain uses TRBV19 with TRBJ2-7; D call uncertain. Trimming shortened V by 0 bases and J by 1 base, and 1 base separated the two germline ends. This CDR3 has 12 amino acids. CDR1 is LNHDA and CDR2 is SQIVND in the germline V gene (reference sequence). The CDR3: CASSIDSYEQYF. CDR3 sequence (DNA): TGTGCCAGTAGTATAGATTCCTACGAGCAGTACTTC.

The chain employs TRBV12-3 or TRBV12-4 and TRBJ2-5; D is possibly TRBD2 (5 bases). V was clipped by 6 bases and J by 5 bases, with 13 bases between them. This CDR3 has 13 residues. In DNA form, the CDR3 reads TGTGCCAGCAGACGCCGGACGGGGGAGACCCAGTACTTC. Protein product: CASRRRTGETQYF.

The chain carries TRBV12-3 or TRBV12-4 and TRBJ2-7; no clear D gene. The length of the CDR3 is 12 residues. The V gene lost 3 bases and the J gene lost 2 bases, with 5 bases spanning the gap. CDR3 region: CASSLIPYEQYF. The CDR3, as DNA: TGTGCCAGCAGTTTGATTCCCTACGAGCAGTACTTC.